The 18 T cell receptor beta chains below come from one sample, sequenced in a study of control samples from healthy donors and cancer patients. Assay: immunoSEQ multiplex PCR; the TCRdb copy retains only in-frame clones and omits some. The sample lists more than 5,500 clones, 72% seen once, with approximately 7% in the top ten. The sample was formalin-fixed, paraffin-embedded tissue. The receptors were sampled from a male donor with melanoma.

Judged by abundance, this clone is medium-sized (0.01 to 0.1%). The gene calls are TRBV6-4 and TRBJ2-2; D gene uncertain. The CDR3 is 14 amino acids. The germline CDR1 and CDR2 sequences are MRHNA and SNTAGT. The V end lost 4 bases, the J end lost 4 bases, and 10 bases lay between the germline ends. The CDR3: CASSVGSGTGELFF. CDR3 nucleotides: TGTGCCAGCAGTGTGGGGTCAGGCACCGGGGAGCTGTTTTTT.

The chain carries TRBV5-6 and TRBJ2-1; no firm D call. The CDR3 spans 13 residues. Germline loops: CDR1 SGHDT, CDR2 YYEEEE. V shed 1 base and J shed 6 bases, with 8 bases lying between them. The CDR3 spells CASSLWSANEQFF. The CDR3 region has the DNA TGTGCCAGCAGCTTGTGGTCCGCCAATGAGCAGTTCTTC.

CDR3 residues: CASSSDSNTGELFF. The CDR3, as DNA: TGTGCCAGCAGCTCAGATTCCAACACCGGGGAGCTGTTTTTT. The J gene is TRBJ2-2, the V gene TRBV11-2; D not resolved. The length of the CDR3 is 14 residues. Germline V gene sequence: CDR1 SGHAT, CDR2 FQNNGV. V lost 4 bases and J 2 bases, leaving 8 bases between the germline ends.

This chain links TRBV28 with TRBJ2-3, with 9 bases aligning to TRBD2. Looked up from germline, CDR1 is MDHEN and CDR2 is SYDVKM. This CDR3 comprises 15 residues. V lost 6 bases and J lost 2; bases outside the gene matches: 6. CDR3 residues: CASRILAGPTDTQYF. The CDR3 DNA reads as TGTGCCAGCAGAATACTAGCGGGCCCCACAGATACGCAGTATTTT.

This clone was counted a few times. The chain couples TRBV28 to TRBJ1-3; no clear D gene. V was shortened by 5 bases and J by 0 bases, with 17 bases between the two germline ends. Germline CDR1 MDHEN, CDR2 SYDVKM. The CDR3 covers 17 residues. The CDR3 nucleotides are TGTGCCAGCAGTCCCGAGTCCGCAGGACCCTCTGGAAACACCATATATTTT. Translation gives CASSPESAGPSGNTIYF.

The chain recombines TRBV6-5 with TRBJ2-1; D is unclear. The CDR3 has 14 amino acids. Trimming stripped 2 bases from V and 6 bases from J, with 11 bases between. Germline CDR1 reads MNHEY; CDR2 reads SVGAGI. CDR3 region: CASSYASSSNEQFF. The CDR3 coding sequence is TGTGCCAGCAGTTACGCTAGTAGCTCCAATGAGCAGTTCTTC.

DNA for the CDR3: TGTGCCAGTAGTGGACTAGCGGGCTCAATGGGGGACGAGCAGTACTTC. This encodes CASSGLAGSMGDEQYF. This chain joins TRBV19 and TRBJ2-7; 11 bases align to TRBD2. From germline, CDR1 is LNHDA and CDR2 SQIVND (reference sequence). The V segment lost 5 bases and the J segment 5 bases; nucleotides outside the gene matches: 11. The CDR3 sequence is 16 residues long.

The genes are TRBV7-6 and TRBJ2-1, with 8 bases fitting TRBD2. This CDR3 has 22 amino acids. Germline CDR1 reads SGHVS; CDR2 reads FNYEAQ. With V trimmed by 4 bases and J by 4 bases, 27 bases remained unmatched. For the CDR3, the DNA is TGTGCCAGCAGCTATTCAGCGGGATATAGTGGAGCGGGAGTAAATAATTACAATGAGCAGTTCTTC. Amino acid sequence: CASSYSAGYSGAGVNNYNEQFF.

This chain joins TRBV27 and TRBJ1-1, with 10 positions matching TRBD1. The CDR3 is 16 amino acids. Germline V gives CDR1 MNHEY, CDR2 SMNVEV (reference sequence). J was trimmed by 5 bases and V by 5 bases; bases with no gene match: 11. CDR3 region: CASSTRDRGLGTEAFF. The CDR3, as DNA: TGTGCCAGCAGTACCAGGGACAGGGGTTTAGGGACTGAAGCTTTCTTT.

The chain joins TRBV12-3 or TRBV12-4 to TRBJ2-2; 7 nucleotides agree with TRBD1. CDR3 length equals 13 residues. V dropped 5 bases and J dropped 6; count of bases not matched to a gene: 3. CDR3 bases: TGTGCCAGCAGTGCCACAGGGGCCGGGGAGCTGTTTTTT. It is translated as CASSATGAGELFF.

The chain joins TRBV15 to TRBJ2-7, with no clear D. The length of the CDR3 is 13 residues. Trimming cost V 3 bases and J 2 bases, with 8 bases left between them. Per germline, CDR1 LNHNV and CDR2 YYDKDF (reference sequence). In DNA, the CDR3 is TGTGCCACCAGCAGCCTAGTAACCTACGAGCAGTACTTC. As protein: CATSSLVTYEQYF.

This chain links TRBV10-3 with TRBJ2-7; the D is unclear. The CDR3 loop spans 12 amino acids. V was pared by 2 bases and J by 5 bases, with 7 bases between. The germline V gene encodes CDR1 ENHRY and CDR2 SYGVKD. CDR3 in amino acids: CAISETANEQYF. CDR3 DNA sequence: TGTGCCATCAGTGAGACGGCTAACGAGCAGTACTTC.

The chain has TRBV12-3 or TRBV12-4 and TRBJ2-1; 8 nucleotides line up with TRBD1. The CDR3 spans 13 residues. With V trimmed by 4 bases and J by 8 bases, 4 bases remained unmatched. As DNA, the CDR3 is TGTGCCAGCAGTTCAGGGGGCTGGGATGAGCAGTTCTTC. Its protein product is CASSSGGWDEQFF.

CDR3 nucleotide sequence: TGTGCCAGCAGCTCGACTATGGGGGTCGGGACCCAGTACTTC. Its translation: CASSSTMGVGTQYF. The rearrangement uses TRBV7-3 and TRBJ2-5; the D gene could be TRBD1 or TRBD2 (5 bases each). The CDR3 extends over 14 amino acids. V lost 4 bases and J 7 bases, leaving 16 bases between the germline ends. Per germline, CDR1 SGHTA and CDR2 FQGTGA.

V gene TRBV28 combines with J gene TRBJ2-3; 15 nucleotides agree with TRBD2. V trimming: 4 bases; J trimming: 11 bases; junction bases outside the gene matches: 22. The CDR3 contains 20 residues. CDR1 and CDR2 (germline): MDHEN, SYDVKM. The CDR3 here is CASSSKWTSGRAAVSRGQYF. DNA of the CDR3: TGTGCCAGCAGTTCAAAATGGACTAGCGGGAGGGCCGCAGTCTCCCGGGGGCAGTATTTT.

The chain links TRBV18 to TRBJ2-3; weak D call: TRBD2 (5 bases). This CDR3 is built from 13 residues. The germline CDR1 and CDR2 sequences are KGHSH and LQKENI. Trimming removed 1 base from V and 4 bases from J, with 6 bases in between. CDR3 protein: CASSPQGADTQYF. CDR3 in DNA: TGTGCCAGCTCACCACAGGGAGCAGATACGCAGTATTTT. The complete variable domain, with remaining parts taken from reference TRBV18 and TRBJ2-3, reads NAGVMQNPRHLVRRRGQEARLRCSPMKGHSHVYWYRQLPEEGLKFMVYLQKENIIDESGMPKERFSAEFPKEGPSILRIQQVVRGDSAAYFCASSPQGADTQYFGPGTRLTVL.

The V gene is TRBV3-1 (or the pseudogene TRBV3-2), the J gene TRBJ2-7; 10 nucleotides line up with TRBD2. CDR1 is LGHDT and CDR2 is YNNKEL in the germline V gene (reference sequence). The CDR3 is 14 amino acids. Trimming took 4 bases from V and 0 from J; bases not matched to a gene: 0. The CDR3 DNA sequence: TGTGCCAGCAGCCTAGCGGGAGGCTCCTACGAGCAGTACTTC. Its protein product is CASSLAGGSYEQYF.

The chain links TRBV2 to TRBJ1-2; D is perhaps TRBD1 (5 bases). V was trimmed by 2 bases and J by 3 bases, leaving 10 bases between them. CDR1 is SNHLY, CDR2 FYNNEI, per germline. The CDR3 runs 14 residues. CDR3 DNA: TGTGCCAGCAGTGAACAGGGAACCCACTATGGCTACACCTTC. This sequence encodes CASSEQGTHYGYTF.